This T cell receptor (beta chain) appears in the sequencing data of a study of CD8 T cells in ankylosing spondylitis. Concerning this clonotype: What it recognizes is unknown.

The study's findings and limits: There was a TCR beta motif, made of several highly homologous variants, that appeared characteristic of ankylosing spondylitis blood.

The CDR3 extends over 15 amino acids. V was pared by 0 bases and J by 7 bases, with 16 bases between. Germline V gene data show CDR1 as GTSNPN and CDR2 as SVGIG (reference sequence). TCRdb recomputed calls from the 5' RACE reads with MiXCR, one row per CDR3 protein. The sample has 330,000 or so distinct CDR3 sequences, roughly 8% seen once. V usage is TRBV30 and J usage is TRBJ2-1; the D gene is possibly TRBD1 (5 bases). The TCR was taken from a male donor with ankylosing spondylitis. The specimen was blood, either unsorted or a sorted T cell fraction (not recorded which). The CDR3 spells CAWSVGRVWANEQFF. In DNA, the CDR3 is TGTGCCTGGAGTGTAGGCAGGGTATGGGCTAATGAGCAGTTCTTC.